The present TCR beta chain was sequenced within a study of blood T cell dynamics during melanoma immunotherapy. The wider study: First-line therapy was either pembrolizumab or nivolumab with ipilimumab for metastatic melanoma.

This clone was observed a single time. Generated by immunoSEQ multiplex PCR, the TCRdb table keeps only in-frame clones and is missing some. The repertoire has roughly 17,000 clones, approximately 80% of them found once; the top ten carry about 7.6%. Between the trimmed V and J ends, which lost 0 bases and 0 bases, there was a span of 6 bases. The germline CDR1 and CDR2 sequences are LGHNA and YNFKEQ. The CDR3 covers 15 residues. The time point was: pre-treatment baseline. V and J are TRBV4-2 and TRBJ2-1, with D uncertain. The sequence was obtained from a human donor with melanoma. The source was blood, collected from a patient treated with checkpoint blockade. Written as DNA, the CDR3 is TGTGCCAGCAGCCAAGAGGGAAGCTCCTACAATGAGCAGTTCTTC. Amino acids: CASSQEGSSYNEQFF.